This T cell receptor (beta chain) was found in a study of blood T cell repertoires in COVID-19. The overall study: Whether acute or convalescent, the COVID-19 samples came from the United States, Italy and Spain.

This clone has only one observation. Per the original data handling: Amplification with reference gene primers provided the estimates of nucleated cell counts. Method: immunoSEQ multiplex PCR; TCRdb's copy keeps in-frame clones and lacks some. V and J calls and clone size come straight from that table; D and trimming were deduced from the DNA. The table lists roughly 71,000 clones, around four fifths of them singletons. Germline V gene lookup returns CDR1 DFQATT and CDR2 SNEGSKA (reference sequence). This CDR3 has 17 amino acids. The V and J ends lost 3 bases and 9 bases, in that order; junction bases with no gene match: 19.

The sample taken for sequencing was peripheral blood. The clonotype was recovered from a woman over 75 with acute or convalescent COVID-19. The rearrangement uses TRBV20-1 and TRBJ2-1; TRBD1 matches 8 bases. CDR3 coding DNA: TGCAGTGCTAGTAAGTTGACAGGGGCTACGAGGGTGACTGAGCAGTTCTTC. Its protein is CSASKLTGATRVTEQFF.